Sequencing of this T cell receptor beta chain was carried out in a study of control samples from healthy donors and cancer patients. Trimming removed 2 bases from V and 7 bases from J; junction bases left unmatched: 12. The CDR3 runs 18 residues. Germline-derived CDR1 and CDR2 are MRHNA and SNTAGT. The assay was immunoSEQ multiplex PCR, and TCRdb's table has in-frame clones only and misses some. This sample has roughly 170,000 clones, with roughly 94% found just once. This clone appeared once. The TCR originated in a woman between 18 and 29 years old in good health. Sequencing was performed on blood. This chain joins TRBV6-4 and TRBJ2-1; TRBD2 matches 12 bases. The CDR3, as DNA: TGTGCCAGCAGTGACGGGTGGCCACGACTAGCGGGGGTAAATGAGCAGTTCTTC. This translates into CASSDGWPRLAGVNEQFF.